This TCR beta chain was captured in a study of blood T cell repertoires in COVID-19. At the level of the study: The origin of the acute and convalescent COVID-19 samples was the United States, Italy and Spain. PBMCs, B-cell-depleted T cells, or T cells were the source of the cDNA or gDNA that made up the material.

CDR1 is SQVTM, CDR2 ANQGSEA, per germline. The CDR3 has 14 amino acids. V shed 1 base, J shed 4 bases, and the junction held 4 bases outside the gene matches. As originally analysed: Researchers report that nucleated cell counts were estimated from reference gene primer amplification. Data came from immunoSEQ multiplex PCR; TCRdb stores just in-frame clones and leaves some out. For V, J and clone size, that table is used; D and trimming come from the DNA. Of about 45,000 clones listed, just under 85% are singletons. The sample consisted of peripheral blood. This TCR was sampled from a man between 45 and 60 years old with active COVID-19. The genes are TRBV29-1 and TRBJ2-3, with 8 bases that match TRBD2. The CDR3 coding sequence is TGCAGCGTTGAAGGGGGACTAGTGGCAGATACGCAGTATTTT. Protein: CSVEGGLVADTQYF.